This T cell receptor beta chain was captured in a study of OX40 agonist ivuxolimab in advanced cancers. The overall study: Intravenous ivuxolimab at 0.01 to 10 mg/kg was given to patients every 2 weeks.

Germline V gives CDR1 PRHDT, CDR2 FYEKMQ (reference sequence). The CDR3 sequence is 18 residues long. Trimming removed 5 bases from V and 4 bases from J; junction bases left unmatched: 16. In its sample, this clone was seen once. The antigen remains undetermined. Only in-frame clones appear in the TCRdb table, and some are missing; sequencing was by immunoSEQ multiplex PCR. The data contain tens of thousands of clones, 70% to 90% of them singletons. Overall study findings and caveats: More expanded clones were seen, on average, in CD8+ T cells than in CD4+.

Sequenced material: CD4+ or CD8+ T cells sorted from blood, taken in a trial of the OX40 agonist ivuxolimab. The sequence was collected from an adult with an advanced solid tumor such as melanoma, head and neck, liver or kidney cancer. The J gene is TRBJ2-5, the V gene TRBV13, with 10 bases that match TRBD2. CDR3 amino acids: CASSRLGELAGWGETQYF. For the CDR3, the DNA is TGTGCCAGCAGCCGCCTGGGGGAACTAGCGGGATGGGGAGAGACCCAGTACTTC.